Listed here is a single T cell receptor (beta chain). Antigen specificity is unknown. In the PCR, 60 Vbeta and 13 Jbeta primers were used. Method: immunoSEQ multiplex PCR; TCRdb's copy keeps in-frame clones and lacks some. The sample has some 110,000 clones, 13% to 15% seen once; the top ten hold roughly 0.8%. This specimen comes from a study of cytomegalovirus exposure and HLA in healthy donors. For the study at large: Early release data held tens of millions of unique TCRs from HLA-typed donors. Study results and limitations: Reports indicated that the classifier achieved high specificity and sensitivity in diagnosing cytomegalovirus status. Accurate prediction of HLA-A and HLA-B alleles (for most subjects) was reportedly achieved from TCR beta sequences. Analysis was carried out at a later point, and it linked a missense DCLRE1C variant to TCR beta V- and J-gene trimming.

The junction had 7 bases not matched to a gene; V was cut back by 4 bases and J by 3 bases. Germline lookup yields CDR1 SGDLS and CDR2 YYNGEE. CDR3 size: 15 residues. The source is a female donor in good health and CMV-seronegative. Sample: PBMCs. This chain connects TRBV9 to TRBJ2-5; 9 bases are a match to TRBD2. In DNA form, the CDR3 reads TGTGCCAGCAGCCCAGGGAGACTAGCGGAAGAGACCCAGTACTTC. Protein: CASSPGRLAEETQYF.